The 15 T cell receptor beta chains below come from one sample, sequenced in a study of technical replicates of blood from a few donors (TCRdb year 2017). Library generation was performed with the immunoSEQ multiplex PCR assay. The clones in this table, taken by TCRdb from immuneACCESS, are in-frame only. Not every clone is retained; where verified, under half of the shortfall comes from an unresolved V gene, and the cause of the rest is unknown. The sample records tens of thousands of clones, roughly 98% of which are singletons. The ten largest clonotypes hold over 0.15% of the sample. Material: T cells isolated from PBMCs. The receptor source for this set is a human donor in good health.

This chain uses TRBV28 with TRBJ2-5; TRBD1 aligns across 9 bases. Germline V CDR1 and CDR2: MDHEN, SYDVKM. The CDR3 sequence is 16 residues long. The V gene end was trimmed by 9 bases and the J gene end by 0 bases; junction bases not matched to a gene: 11. This CDR3 is CASLAGGTGYQETQYF. The CDR3 nucleotides read TGTGCCAGTCTAGCCGGTGGGACAGGGTACCAAGAGACCCAGTACTTC.

V and J are TRBV5-1 and TRBJ2-7, with 9 bases matching TRBD2. J lost 5 bases, V lost 2 bases, and 5 bases had no gene match. Germline CDR1 is SGHRS and CDR2 is YFSETQ. This CDR3 spans 14 amino acids. The DNA of the CDR3 is TGCGCCAGCAGCTTTTGGCGGGGGGGGGACGAGCAGTACTTC. Its translation is CASSFWRGGDEQYF.

The chain combines TRBV29-1 with TRBJ1-4; 7 bases are shared with TRBD1. Losses at the gene ends were 3 bases for V and 8 bases for J; bases not matched to a gene: 6. Looked up from germline, CDR1 is SQVTM and CDR2 is ANQGSEA. This CDR3 region has 13 residues. CDR3 protein: CSVEEGAREKLFF. The CDR3 DNA reads TGCAGCGTTGAGGAGGGGGCGAGGGAAAAACTGTTTTTT.

The chain is built from TRBV18 and TRBJ2-3; D possibly corresponds to TRBD1 (6 bases). In germline, CDR1 is KGHSH, CDR2 LQKENI. This CDR3 region has 14 residues. Trimming removed 4 bases from V and 4 bases from J, with 12 bases in between. The chain's CDR3 is CASSRGQKADTQYF. In DNA form, the CDR3 reads TGTGCCAGCTCACGGGGGCAGAAAGCAGATACGCAGTATTTT.

The rearrangement links TRBV29-1 to TRBJ1-2; D ambiguous. V lost 5 bases to trimming and J lost 2 bases, with 9 bases between them. CDR3 length: 12 amino acids. The germline V gene has CDR1 SQVTM and CDR2 ANQGSEA. In nucleotides, the CDR3 is TGCAGCGTTCCAGAACCGAACTATGGCTACACCTTC. It translates to CSVPEPNYGYTF.

The chain employs TRBV5-4 and TRBJ1-1, with no clear D. This CDR3 has 15 amino acids. Deletions cut 4 bases from V and 1 base from J, with 14 bases between. The germline CDR1 and CDR2 sequences are SGHNT and YYREEE (reference sequence). CDR3 loop: CASSAAQRRNTEAFF. In DNA form, the CDR3 reads TGTGCCAGCAGCGCGGCTCAACGACGGAACACTGAAGCTTTCTTT.

The chain recombines TRBV6-5 with TRBJ1-1, with D possibly TRBD1 on 5 matching bases. The CDR3 consists of 14 residues. Germline CDR1 reads MNHEY; CDR2 reads SVGAGI. Trimming left V 6 bases short and J 3 bases short, with 14 bases between. CDR3 loop: CASRVGTADTEAFF. CDR3 DNA: TGTGCCAGCAGGGTCGGGACTGCAGACACTGAAGCTTTCTTT.

This chain uses TRBV9 with TRBJ1-1; D call uncertain. Per the germline V gene, CDR1 is SGDLS and CDR2 is YYNGEE. The length of the CDR3 is 13 residues. V lost 3 bases, J lost 7 bases, and 13 bases lay in between. The CDR3 loop is CASSENPRDEAFF. Written as DNA, the CDR3 is TGTGCCAGCAGCGAAAACCCGAGGGATGAAGCTTTCTTT.

The J gene is TRBJ1-5, the V gene TRBV4-2, with D possibly being TRBD1 (5 bases). Trimming cost V 1 base and J 2 bases, with 9 bases left between them. The CDR3 spans 15 residues. Per germline, CDR1 LGHNA and CDR2 YNFKEQ. CDR3 sequence (DNA): TGTGCCAGCAGCCAAGGTGCAGGGCGCAATCAGCCCCAGCATTTT. It specifies CASSQGAGRNQPQHF.

The genes are TRBV19 and TRBJ1-5; D not resolved. This CDR3 region has 13 residues. The germline gives CDR1 LNHDA, CDR2 SQIVND (reference sequence). V lost 3 bases, J lost 3 bases, and 6 bases lay in between. This chain's CDR3 is CASSMQINQPQHF. The CDR3 nucleotides read TGTGCCAGTAGTATGCAGATCAATCAGCCCCAGCATTTT.

The chain combines TRBV6-5 with TRBJ1-1; 9 bases agree with TRBD1. The CDR3 length is 15 residues. Trimming at V came to 5 bases and at J to 5 bases, leaving 9 bases not matched to a gene. Looked up from germline, CDR1 is MNHEY and CDR2 is SVGAGI. CDR3 coding DNA: TGTGCCAGCAGTGCTTCCTTGACAGGGGGGACTGAAGCTTTCTTT. As protein: CASSASLTGGTEAFF.

The J gene is TRBJ2-5, the V gene TRBV27; tentative D call: TRBD1 (6 bases). V dropped 3 bases and J dropped 5 bases, with 16 bases sitting between them. The CDR3 consists of 15 residues. Germline V gene data show CDR1 as MNHEY and CDR2 as SMNVEV (reference sequence). The CDR3 reads CASSFRQAAWETQYF. For the CDR3, the DNA is TGTGCCAGCAGTTTCCGACAGGCCGCGTGGGAGACCCAGTACTTC.

The chain uses TRBV15 and TRBJ1-1, with TRBD1 as a possible D gene (6 bases). The CDR3 spans 15 residues. The V and J ends lost 3 bases and 1 base respectively, with 12 bases between them. CDR1 LNHNV and CDR2 YYDKDF come from the germline V gene (reference sequence). The CDR3 DNA sequence: TGTGCCACCAGCAGGACCACAGGGCCGAACACTGAAGCTTTCTTT. This gives the protein CATSRTTGPNTEAFF. Based on the CDR3 plus reference TRBV15 and TRBJ1-1, the full variable domain is DAMVIQNPRYQVTQFGKPVTLSCSQTLNHNVMYWYQQKSSQAPKLLFHYYDKDFNNEADTPDNFQSRRPNTSFCFLDIRSPGLGDTAMYLCATSRTTGPNTEAFFGQGTRLTVV.

The rearrangement joins TRBV20-1 to TRBJ1-2, with TRBD1 identical over 9 bases. The CDR3 loop spans 10 amino acids. J gave up 8 bases and V 8 bases, and 3 bases lay outside the gene matches. Germline V gene sequence: CDR1 DFQATT, CDR2 SNEGSKA (reference sequence). The CDR3 DNA follows: TGCAGTTCACAGGGGGCGGGCTACACCTTC. Translation gives CSSQGAGYTF.

The V call is TRBV11-2, the J call TRBJ1-2, with D possibly TRBD1 on 5 matching bases. The CDR3 spans 17 residues. V lost 3 bases and J lost 8, with 25 bases in between. In germline, CDR1 is SGHAT, CDR2 FQNNGV. As DNA, the CDR3 is TGTGCCAGCAGCTTTGTACCTACAGGCCTCCCCTTTACCGGCTACACCTTC. This encodes CASSFVPTGLPFTGYTF.